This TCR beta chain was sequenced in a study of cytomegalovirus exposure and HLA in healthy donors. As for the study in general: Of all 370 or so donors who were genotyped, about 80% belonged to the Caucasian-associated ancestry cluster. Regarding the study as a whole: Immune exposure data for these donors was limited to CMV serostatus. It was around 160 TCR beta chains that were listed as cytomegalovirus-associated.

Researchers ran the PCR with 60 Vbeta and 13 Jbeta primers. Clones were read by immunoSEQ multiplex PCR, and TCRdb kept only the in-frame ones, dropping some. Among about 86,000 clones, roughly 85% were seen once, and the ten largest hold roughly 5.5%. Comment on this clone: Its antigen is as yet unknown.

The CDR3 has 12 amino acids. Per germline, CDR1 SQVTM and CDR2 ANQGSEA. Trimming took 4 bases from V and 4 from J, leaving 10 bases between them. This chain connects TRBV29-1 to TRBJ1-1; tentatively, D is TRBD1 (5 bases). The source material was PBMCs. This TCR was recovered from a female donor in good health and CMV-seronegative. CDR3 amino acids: CSVVRGGTEAFF. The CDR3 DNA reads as TGCAGCGTTGTTAGGGGAGGCACTGAAGCTTTCTTT.